Below, 15 T cell receptor beta chains from the same sample are listed, as sequenced in a study of T cell responses to AZD1222 COVID-19 vaccine. Sequenced by immunoSEQ multiplex PCR; TCRdb stores in-frame clones only, minus some. The sample lists 85,000 or so clones; over 80% were seen once. Sequenced material: peripheral blood, taken 28 days after the second AZD1222 dose. The source of these receptors is an adult who received the AZD1222 COVID-19 vaccine.

V is TRBV6-1 and J is TRBJ1-2; no clear D gene. Germline V gene data show CDR1 as MNHNS and CDR2 as SASEGT. CDR3 length equals 17 residues. The V and J ends lost 1 base and 7 bases respectively, with 22 bases between them. This chain's CDR3 is CASSEGWRDPRRPGYTF. The DNA for the CDR3 is TGTGCCAGCAGTGAAGGATGGCGAGACCCTAGGCGGCCTGGCTACACCTTC.

The chain is built from TRBV4-1 and TRBJ2-1, with TRBD2 matching 10 bases. V lost 3 bases and J lost 2; bases outside the gene matches: 19. The CDR3 is made up of 21 amino acids. The germline gives CDR1 MGHRA, CDR2 YSYEKL. CDR3: CASSQSIIGSGRARAYNEQFF. CDR3 nucleotides: TGCGCCAGCAGCCAGTCCATCATAGGCAGCGGGAGGGCCCGCGCCTACAATGAGCAGTTCTTC.

The chain uses TRBV6-2 or TRBV6-3 and TRBJ1-6, with 8 bases that match TRBD1. Germline assignment: CDR1 MNHEY and CDR2 SVGEGT. V was pared by 5 bases and J by 10 bases, with 7 bases of the junction left unmatched. The CDR3 is 14 residues long. CDR3 region: CASSRRGRESPLHF. As DNA, the CDR3 is TGTGCCAGCAGTCGCAGGGGGCGCGAGTCACCCCTCCACTTT.

The chain employs TRBV4-2 and TRBJ2-5, with 7 bases fitting TRBD2. Germline trimming cut 3 bases from V and 5 bases from J; bases unmatched to any gene: 6. CDR1 is LGHNA, CDR2 YNFKEQ, per germline. The CDR3 extends over 14 amino acids. The CDR3 loop is CASSQGGGGETQYF. The CDR3 region has the DNA TGTGCCAGCAGCCAGGGCGGGGGAGGCGAGACCCAGTACTTC.

This rearrangement joins TRBV20-1 to TRBJ2-7; tentative D call: TRBD1 (6 bases). Between the trimmed V and J ends, which lost 3 bases and 12 bases, there was a span of 21 bases. CDR1 and CDR2 (germline): DFQATT, SNEGSKA (reference sequence). The CDR3 length is 13 residues. CDR3 sequence reads: CSASTGLIRLGYF. In DNA, the CDR3 is TGCAGTGCTAGTACAGGGCTGATACGATTGGGGTACTTC.

This chain uses TRBV29-1 with TRBJ2-1, with 8 bases lining up with TRBD1. Germline V lookup: CDR1 SQVTM, CDR2 ANQGSEA. V shed 1 base, J shed 7 bases, and the junction held 6 bases outside the gene matches. The CDR3 runs 14 residues. The CDR3 sequence is CSVEGGQGANEQFF. CDR3 coding DNA: TGCAGCGTTGAAGGGGGGCAGGGGGCGAATGAGCAGTTCTTC.

This clone was detected once. The genes are TRBV7-3 and TRBJ1-2; D is ambiguous. Trimming left V 5 bases short and J 6 bases short, with 13 bases between. The CDR3 length is 13 residues. Germline-derived CDR1 and CDR2 are SGHTA and FQGTGA. CDR3 sequence: CASSHRRGDGYTF. The CDR3 bases are TGTGCCAGCAGCCATCGACGCGGGGATGGCTACACCTTC.

The chain employs TRBV7-9 and TRBJ2-1; D possibly corresponds to TRBD1 (5 bases). CDR1 is SEHNR, CDR2 FQNEAQ, per germline (reference sequence). This CDR3 contains 16 residues. V dropped 5 bases and J dropped 0 bases, with 14 bases sitting between them. In DNA, the CDR3 is TGTGCCAGCAGCCTCAGGGCATCGAGCTCCTACAATGAGCAGTTCTTC. Its protein is CASSLRASSSYNEQFF.

V is TRBV11-1 and J is TRBJ2-2; D may be TRBD2 (5 bases). Germline CDR1 reads SGHAT; CDR2 reads FQDESV (reference sequence). The germline V and J ends were trimmed by 0 bases and 7 bases, with 6 bases remaining between them. The CDR3 has 13 residues. CDR3 DNA: TGTGCCAGCAGCTTAGCCGCGGGCGGGGAGCTGTTTTTT. Translated, it gives CASSLAAGGELFF.

The chain couples TRBV19 to TRBJ1-1; D is unclear. V shed 2 bases and J shed 5 bases, with 9 bases lying between them. The germline CDR1 and CDR2 sequences are LNHDA and SQIVND (reference sequence). The CDR3 consists of 13 residues. The CDR3 is CASSIRMSTEAFF. The DNA of the CDR3 is TGTGCCAGTAGTATACGGATGAGTACTGAAGCTTTCTTT.

The V call is TRBV5-1, the J call TRBJ1-2; TRBD1 matches 9 bases. The CDR3 extends over 15 amino acids. V was clipped by 4 bases and J by 6 bases; unmatched bases: 10. Germline V CDR1 and CDR2: SGHRS, YFSETQ. For the CDR3, the DNA is TGCGCCAGCAGCATAAACACAGGGGGCGCGGATGGCTACACCTTC. It yields the protein CASSINTGGADGYTF.

The chain is built from TRBV10-2 and TRBJ2-1; 10 nucleotides line up with TRBD1. J gave up 5 bases and V 8 bases, and 3 bases lay outside the gene matches. This CDR3 spans 13 amino acids. Germline assignment: CDR1 WSHSY and CDR2 SAAADI. CDR3 sequence (DNA): TGCGCCAGCGGCGGGACAGGGGACAATGAGCAGTTCTTC. It yields the protein CASGGTGDNEQFF.

The chain carries TRBV10-1 and TRBJ2-7; 8 bases fit TRBD2. This CDR3 spans 16 amino acids. CDR1 WNHNN and CDR2 SYGVQD come from the germline V gene (reference sequence). Unmatched junction bases numbered 8, after V lost 0 bases and J lost 4 bases. This CDR3 is CASSESLPSGFYEQYF. CDR3 nucleotide sequence: TGCGCCAGCAGTGAGTCTTTGCCTAGCGGGTTTTACGAGCAGTACTTC.

This chain joins TRBV11-3 and TRBJ1-5; no clear D. Germline V gives CDR1 SGHNT, CDR2 YENEEA. The CDR3 has 14 amino acids. V gave up 3 bases and J gave up 7 bases, with 13 bases separating them. The CDR3 DNA follows: TGTGCCAGCAGCTTCCTTATCTCGGAACAGCCCCAGCATTTT. It specifies CASSFLISEQPQHF.

The rearrangement links TRBV29-1 to TRBJ2-5; D gene ambiguous. The CDR3 is made up of 13 amino acids. Germline CDR1 and CDR2: SQVTM and ANQGSEA. Trimming pared 2 bases from V and 0 bases from J, leaving 7 bases between. CDR3 region: CSVERTDQETQYF. In DNA, the CDR3 is TGCAGCGTTGAACGCACAGACCAAGAGACCCAGTACTTC.